This T cell receptor (beta chain) was found in a study of response to subunit inactivated influenza vaccine. TCRdb passed the RT-PCR reads through MiXCR, listing each CDR3 protein once. The sample records more than 450,000 distinct CDR3 sequences, roughly 12% being singletons. Germline V gene data show CDR1 as SGHVS and CDR2 as FNYEAQ. The CDR3 totals 14 residues. Trimming left V 6 bases short and J 0 bases short, with 6 bases between. The same sample was also studied in work on T cells expressing NK-cell markers. That paper states: Researchers built TCR beta cDNA using 5'RACE template switching with UMIs. Seven HCMV-seropositive donors and one seronegative donor made up the eight sequenced donors. Within several experiments, an anti-gamma-delta TCR antibody kept the sorting limited to alpha-beta TCR T cells. NKG2C+ dominant clonotypes from 6 or 7 donors made up roughly 1.0-8% of CD8+ T cells.

The chain recombines TRBV7-6 with TRBJ1-6; D gene unclear. Material: PBMCs from blood, obtained on the day of vaccination. The origin of this receptor is a man aged 50 or older who received an inactivated influenza vaccine. The CDR3 region has the DNA TGTGCCAGCAGGGACCACTCCTATAATTCACCCCTCCACTTT. Its protein is CASRDHSYNSPLHF.